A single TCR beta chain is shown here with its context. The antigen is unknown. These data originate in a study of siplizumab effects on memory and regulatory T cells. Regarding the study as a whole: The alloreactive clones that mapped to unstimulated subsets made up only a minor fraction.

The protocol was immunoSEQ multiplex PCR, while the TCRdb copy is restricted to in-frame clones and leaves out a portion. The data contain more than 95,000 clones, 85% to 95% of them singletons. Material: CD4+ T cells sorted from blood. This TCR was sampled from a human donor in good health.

CDR3 coding DNA: TGTGCCAGCAAGGGGGACAGGGGGTTCGAAAAACTGTTTTTT. It is translated as CASKGDRGFEKLFF. The V and J genes are TRBV2 and TRBJ1-4; 11 nucleotides agree with TRBD1. This CDR3 has 14 residues. V lost 7 bases to trimming and J lost 8 bases; unmatched junction nucleotides: 6. CDR1 is SNHLY, CDR2 FYNNEI, per germline.